These 19 T cell receptor beta chains were all obtained from the same sample, sequenced in a study of blood T cells in healthy people across ages. A second PCR of about 7 to 12 cycles used a sample-barcoded 5' primer and a J-beta primer mix. From the 5' RACE reads, TCRdb called clonotypes with MiXCR, one entry per CDR3 protein. There are about 1.8 million distinct CDR3 sequences in the sample; around 48% occur only once, and less than 2.5% lies in the top ten. Sequencing used blood. These receptors originate from a woman in her thirties or forties in good health.

The chain is built from TRBV12-3 or TRBV12-4 and TRBJ2-5; D gene uncertain. The J call is in doubt because the DNA end fits TRBJ2-1 better. The CDR3 extends over 11 amino acids. The CDR3 sequence: CASRATETQFF. The DNA of the CDR3 is TGTGCCAGCAGGGCTACAGAGACCCAGTTCTTC.

CDR3 in DNA: TGTGCCAGCAGGCCACCAAACTCTGGAAACACCATATATTTT. Translation gives CASRPPNSGNTIYF. The chain has TRBV4-2 and TRBJ1-3; D uncertain. Trimming pared 6 bases from V and 0 bases from J, leaving 9 bases between. Germline V lookup: CDR1 LGHNA, CDR2 YNFKEQ. The CDR3 sequence is 14 residues long.

This clonotype was observed a handful of times. CDR3 nucleotides: TGTGCCAGCACCAGAGGTCGCGGGTCCCCTTCGTCCCCCGAGCAGTACTTC. This translates into CASTRGRGSPSSPEQYF. This rearrangement joins TRBV6-1 to TRBJ2-7; TRBD2 might be the D (5 bases). Germline loops: CDR1 MNHNS, CDR2 SASEGT. CDR3 size: 17 residues. Deletions cut 7 bases from V and 6 bases from J, with 28 bases between.

The chain combines TRBV7-2 with TRBJ2-4; TRBD2 matches at 9 bases. The CDR3 extends over 17 amino acids. Germline V gene lookup returns CDR1 SGHTA and CDR2 FQGNSA. Trimming cost V 2 bases and J 7 bases; bases outside gene matches: 12. The CDR3 reads CASSLRASGVTGNIQYF. The CDR3 DNA reads as TGTGCCAGCAGCTTAAGGGCTAGCGGGGTCACGGGGAACATTCAGTACTTC.

This clonotype was seen a few times. V and J are TRBV12-3 or TRBV12-4 and TRBJ1-2; TRBD1 is a possible D gene (5 bases). V shed 0 bases and J shed 3 bases, with 8 bases lying between them. The CDR3 is 14 amino acids. As DNA, the CDR3 is TGTGCCAGCAGTTTAGCGGGGGTTGACTATGGCTACACCTTC. It codes for CASSLAGVDYGYTF.

This chain uses TRBV3-1 with TRBJ1-2; D is undetermined. V lost 2 bases to trimming and J lost 6 bases, with 16 bases between them. The germline gives CDR1 LGHDT, CDR2 YNNKEL (reference sequence). The CDR3 runs to 15 residues. The CDR3 is CASSQKDLRSDGYTF. In DNA, the CDR3 is TGTGCCAGCAGCCAAAAGGACCTAAGGTCGGATGGCTACACCTTC.

The sample holds a few counts of this clonotype. The chain has TRBV7-2 and TRBJ1-2; D ambiguous. The V and J ends lost 2 bases and 1 base respectively, with 17 bases between them. Per germline, CDR1 SGHTA and CDR2 FQGNSA. The CDR3 contains 17 residues. CDR3 in amino acids: CASSLSRSSSVNYGYTF. In DNA form, the CDR3 reads TGTGCCAGCAGCTTATCCCGATCATCCTCTGTTAACTATGGCTACACCTTC.

The rearrangement joins TRBV7-2 to TRBJ2-5, with 9 positions matching TRBD2. Trimming at V came to 1 base and at J to 8 bases, leaving 5 bases not matched to a gene. CDR3 size: 14 residues. The V gene's germline CDR1 is SGHTA and CDR2 FQGNSA. The CDR3 sequence: CASSLGGGEPTQYF. The CDR3 DNA is TGTGCCAGCAGCTTAGGCGGGGGGGAACCAACCCAGTACTTC.

This chain connects TRBV2 to TRBJ2-3; tentatively, D is TRBD1 (6 bases). V was trimmed by 4 bases and J by 0 bases, leaving 17 bases between them. The V gene's germline CDR1 is SNHLY and CDR2 FYNNEI. CDR3 length: 17 residues. CDR3 in DNA: TGTGCCAGCAGTGTACGCCGACAGGCGACCAGCACAGATACGCAGTATTTT. Amino acid sequence: CASSVRRQATSTDTQYF. Using reference TRBV2 and TRBJ2-3 for the parts outside the CDR3, the full variable domain is EPEVTQTPSHQVTQMGQEVILRCVPISNHLYFYWYRQILGQKVEFLVSFYNNEISEKSEIFDDQFSVERPDGSNFTLKIRSTKLEDSAMYFCASSVRRQATSTDTQYFGPGTRLTVL.

The rearrangement links TRBV5-1 to TRBJ2-6; 11 positions match TRBD2. This CDR3 has 17 amino acids. CDR1 SGHRS and CDR2 YFSETQ come from the germline V gene. The ends lost 2 bases at V and 1 base at J; junction bases unmatched: 2. CDR3 sequence: CASSFLAGGSGANVLTF. CDR3 sequence (DNA): TGCGCCAGCAGCTTTTTAGCGGGGGGGTCTGGGGCCAACGTCCTGACTTTC.

CDR3 loop: CASSFSAQPTYEQYF. The CDR3 nucleotides read TGTGCCAGCAGCTTTTCAGCACAGCCGACCTACGAGCAGTACTTC. This chain joins TRBV11-2 and TRBJ2-7; no reliable D call. Germline-derived CDR1 and CDR2 are SGHAT and FQNNGV. The CDR3 has 15 amino acids. The V end was cut by 3 bases, the J end by 2 bases, with 14 bases between.

DNA of the CDR3: TGCGCCAGCAGCCAAGATATGGGTGGGACTAACTATGGCTACACCTTC. It translates to CASSQDMGGTNYGYTF. The gene calls are TRBV4-3 and TRBJ1-2, with D unclear. Germline V CDR1 and CDR2: LGHNA, YSLEER. The CDR3 loop spans 16 amino acids. V lost 0 bases and J 0 bases, leaving 11 bases between the germline ends.

Only a few counts were recorded for this clonotype. V is TRBV6-5 and J is TRBJ2-5; maybe TRBD2 (5 bases). Gene TRBJ2-7 matches the end of the DNA better, so the J call may be wrong. Germline assignment: CDR1 MNHEY and CDR2 SVGAGI. The CDR3 runs to 15 residues. CDR3 coding DNA: TGTGCCAGCAGTTACTCGCGGACGGGAACCTACGAGCAGTACTTC. Translated: CASSYSRTGTYEQYF.

The table lists this clonotype with a few counts. J is TRBJ2-5 and V is TRBV3-1; 8 bases agree with TRBD2. With 7 bases clipped from V and 4 bases from J, the junction kept 5 bases outside the gene matches. CDR3 length equals 13 residues. CDR1 is LGHDT and CDR2 is YNNKEL in the germline V gene (reference sequence). The CDR3 sequence is CASNPGGRETQYF. CDR3 DNA sequence: TGTGCCAGCAACCCGGGAGGGAGAGAGACCCAGTACTTC.

This chain uses TRBV12-3 or TRBV12-4 with TRBJ2-1; 7 nucleotides match TRBD1. The CDR3 is made up of 16 amino acids. The trim removed 4 bases at V and 4 bases at J, leaving 10 bases unmatched. Here the CDR3 DNA reads TGTGCCAGCAGTTCAAGCCGGGACAGATCGTACAATGAGCAGTTCTTC. This sequence encodes CASSSSRDRSYNEQFF.

This sequence joins TRBV28 and TRBJ2-5, with a possible D match to TRBD1 (5 bases). V was clipped by 3 bases and J by 10 bases, with 12 bases between them. Germline lookup yields CDR1 MDHEN and CDR2 SYDVKM. CDR3 length equals 12 residues. The CDR3 here is CASSFSGFRQYF. As DNA, the CDR3 is TGTGCCAGCAGTTTCTCAGGGTTCCGCCAGTACTTC.

The chain has TRBV7-9 and TRBJ2-2, with D perhaps TRBD2 (6 bases). The V end lost 2 bases, the J end lost 3 bases, and 10 bases lay between the germline ends. This CDR3 has 15 residues. Looked up from germline, CDR1 is SEHNR and CDR2 is FQNEAQ (reference sequence). CDR3 nucleotides: TGTGCCAGCAGCTTAATGGAGGGATACACCGGGGAGCTGTTTTTT. Translated: CASSLMEGYTGELFF.

The chain has TRBV7-6 and TRBJ2-3; the match to TRBD1 covers 7 bases. This CDR3 region has 17 residues. Looked up from germline, CDR1 is SGHVS and CDR2 is FNYEAQ. V trimming: 5 bases; J trimming: 5 bases; junction bases outside the gene matches: 16. CDR3 sequence reads: CASSPPRGGREIDTQYF. CDR3 DNA sequence: TGTGCCAGCAGCCCGCCCAGAGGGGGCAGGGAAATAGATACGCAGTATTTT.

The rearrangement uses TRBV5-1 and TRBJ2-6, with TRBD1 identical over 9 bases. Germline values: CDR1 SGHRS, CDR2 YFSETQ. This CDR3 is 16 amino acids long. Trimming removed 6 bases from V and 2 bases from J; junction bases left unmatched: 6. CDR3: CASTERDRAGANVLTF. The CDR3 DNA reads as TGCGCCAGCACCGAGAGGGACAGGGCTGGGGCCAACGTCCTGACTTTC.